This is a list of T cell receptor beta chains from one sample in a study of blood T cell repertoires in COVID-19. Produced via immunoSEQ multiplex PCR; TCRdb's table is partial and in-frame only. This sample has 150,000 to 200,000 clones, with approximately 90% found just once. The sample consisted of peripheral blood. Every receptor here comes from a man between 18 and 35 years old with acute or convalescent COVID-19. Each CDR3 is given with its conserved first and last residue.

v_call	j_call	cdr3_aa
TRBV21-1	TRBJ1-1	CASSKRWRVNTEAFF
TRBV5-4	TRBJ2-5	CASSSLQAGARETQYF
TRBV28	TRBJ2-1	CASSSGGGDEQFF
TRBV24-1	TRBJ2-1	CATSDGGYNEQFF
TRBV6-5	TRBJ1-2	CASTLGRRGQVGYTF
TRBV30	TRBJ1-2	CAWSLGQGYGYTF
TRBV5-6	TRBJ1-1	CASSLGTGMNTEAFF
TRBV12-5	TRBJ1-4	CASALRGGTNEKLFF
TRBV4-1	TRBJ1-1	CASSQVSQGAGEAFF
TRBV27	TRBJ1-3	CASSSTGTGNTIYF
TRBV19	TRBJ2-7	CASSKGRTGLYEQYF
TRBV4-2	TRBJ1-6	CASSSDRDGSSPLHF
TRBV9	TRBJ2-5	CASSEGPAGVETQYF
TRBV6-4	TRBJ2-3	CASSDRSGGDTQYF
TRBV27	TRBJ2-7	CASSPTGNEQYF